What follows are 19 T cell receptor beta chains derived from one specimen sequenced in a study of blood T cell repertoires in COVID-19. Data came from immunoSEQ multiplex PCR; TCRdb stores just in-frame clones and leaves some out. The repertoire holds about 82,000 clones, about 80% seen once, with about 12% in the top ten. The source material was peripheral blood. These receptors all come from a woman in her thirties or forties with active or convalescent COVID-19.

The rearrangement links TRBV7-2 to TRBJ1-4, with a possible D match to TRBD1 (5 bases). CDR1 and CDR2 from the germline V gene are SGHTA and FQGNSA. Trimming pared 2 bases from V and 10 bases from J, leaving 17 bases between. CDR3 size: 15 residues. CDR3 DNA sequence: TGTGCCAGCAGCTTAACCCCAGGGATGGGGGGAAAACTGTTTTTT. Amino acid sequence: CASSLTPGMGGKLFF.

This clone is a singleton in its sample. J is TRBJ2-7 and V is TRBV6-4; D uncertain. V was clipped by 7 bases and J by 2 bases, with 6 bases between them. CDR1 MRHNA and CDR2 SNTAGT come from the germline V gene. The CDR3 is 11 amino acids. The CDR3 spells CASKTAYEQYF. CDR3 DNA: TGTGCCAGCAAAACAGCCTACGAGCAGTACTTC.

This clone was recorded a few times. This chain uses TRBV28 with TRBJ2-7; maybe TRBD2 (6 bases). Germline values: CDR1 MDHEN, CDR2 SYDVKM. Trimming cost V 7 bases and J 0 bases, with 16 bases left between them. The CDR3 has 15 residues. This CDR3 is CASTGWGLSSYEQYF. In DNA form, the CDR3 reads TGTGCCAGCACTGGTTGGGGACTCAGCTCCTACGAGCAGTACTTC.

The CDR3 reads CASSLEGLAGGRTDTQYF. DNA of the CDR3: TGTGCCAGCAGCTTGGAGGGACTAGCGGGAGGGCGCACAGATACGCAGTATTTT. The chain is built from TRBV5-5 and TRBJ2-3, with 16 positions matching TRBD2. Losses at the gene ends were 0 bases for V and 1 base for J; bases not matched to a gene: 2. Germline V gene data show CDR1 as SGHKS and CDR2 as YYEKEE (reference sequence). The CDR3 runs to 18 residues.

The chain joins TRBV5-1 to TRBJ2-5, with 13 bases matching TRBD2. The germline gives CDR1 SGHRS, CDR2 YFSETQ. The CDR3 consists of 18 residues. With 1 base clipped from V and 4 bases from J, the junction kept 10 bases outside the gene matches. CDR3 coding DNA: TGCGCCAGCAGCTTGAAACTAGCGGGAGGGCCGGGTCCAGAGACCCAGTACTTC. Amino acids: CASSLKLAGGPGPETQYF.

The chain couples TRBV28 to TRBJ1-3; D possibly corresponds to TRBD1 (6 bases). This CDR3 is built from 14 residues. V dropped 5 bases and J dropped 4 bases, with 12 bases sitting between them. Germline V gene lookup returns CDR1 MDHEN and CDR2 SYDVKM. CDR3 amino acids: CASSTRTAGNTIYF. The CDR3 region has the DNA TGTGCCAGCAGTACCCGGACAGCCGGAAACACCATATATTTT.

This sequence joins TRBV6-6 and TRBJ2-7; 11 positions agree with TRBD2. The V gene end was trimmed by 5 bases and the J gene end by 2 bases; junction bases not matched to a gene: 5. The CDR3 is made up of 15 amino acids. Germline V gives CDR1 MNHNY, CDR2 SVGAGI (reference sequence). The CDR3 nucleotides read TGTGCCAGCAGTCACGGGACTAGCGGCACCTACGAGCAGTACTTC. Translation gives CASSHGTSGTYEQYF.

This clone appeared a few times. The rearrangement uses TRBV27 and TRBJ2-5; 9 bases are a match to TRBD2. Germline V gene lookup returns CDR1 MNHEY and CDR2 SMNVEV (reference sequence). The CDR3 covers 14 residues. The CDR3 loop reads CVSAARGGLETQYF. CDR3 in DNA: TGTGTCTCCGCGGCGCGGGGGGGCCTGGAGACCCAGTACTTC.

The chain is built from TRBV7-9 and TRBJ1-3; D gene unclear. The germline V and J ends were trimmed by 1 base and 1 base, with 8 bases remaining between them. The CDR3 runs 15 residues. The V gene's germline CDR1 is SEHNR and CDR2 FQNEAQ (reference sequence). The CDR3 is CASSLVSGSGNTIYF. In nucleotides, the CDR3 is TGTGCCAGCAGCTTAGTGTCGGGGTCTGGAAACACCATATATTTT.

The gene calls are TRBV9 and TRBJ2-2; 9 bases map to TRBD1. V trimming: 4 bases; J trimming: 6 bases; junction bases outside the gene matches: 7. The CDR3 runs to 15 residues. Germline lookup yields CDR1 SGDLS and CDR2 YYNGEE. Here the CDR3 reads CASSQRDRVAGELFF. As DNA, the CDR3 is TGTGCCAGCAGCCAAAGGGACAGGGTGGCCGGGGAGCTGTTTTTT.

The chain is built from TRBV19 and TRBJ1-1; a possible D gene is TRBD1 (6 bases). Trimming removed 6 bases from V and 4 bases from J, with 21 bases in between. The CDR3 runs to 16 residues. Germline V gene lookup returns CDR1 LNHDA and CDR2 SQIVND (reference sequence). CDR3 in DNA: TGTGCCAGTAGCCCGGCAGTCCCAGGGGAAGGCACTGAAGCTTTCTTT. Translation gives CASSPAVPGEGTEAFF.

This clone was found a few times. The genes are TRBV29-1 and TRBJ1-4; 8 nucleotides line up with TRBD1. V dropped 4 bases and J dropped 1; count of bases not matched to a gene: 17. The CDR3 runs 19 residues. Germline CDR1 SQVTM, CDR2 ANQGSEA. Written as DNA, the CDR3 is TGCAGCGTTGGCCGCACCCAGCCCGGGACAGGCGGAACTAATGAAAAACTGTTTTTT. It is translated as CSVGRTQPGTGGTNEKLFF.

This chain links TRBV10-3 with TRBJ2-7, with 7 bases that match TRBD1. Germline loops: CDR1 ENHRY, CDR2 SYGVKD. CDR3 size: 12 residues. The V gene end was trimmed by 9 bases and the J gene end by 1 base; junction bases not matched to a gene: 3. CDR3 amino acids: CAIGTASYEQYF. In DNA form, the CDR3 reads TGTGCCATTGGGACAGCATCCTACGAGCAGTACTTC.

The chain combines TRBV11-3 with TRBJ2-3; no clear D. This CDR3 comprises 14 residues. The germline gives CDR1 SGHNT, CDR2 YENEEA. V was shortened by 0 bases and J by 4 bases, with 8 bases between the two germline ends. CDR3 in DNA: TGTGCCAGCAGCTTAGATTTTTGGCCAGATACGCAGTATTTT. As protein: CASSLDFWPDTQYF.

The V and J genes are TRBV6-5 and TRBJ2-7, with D tentatively TRBD2 (5 bases). There are 13 residues in the CDR3. CDR1 is MNHEY, CDR2 SVGAGI, per germline. V was clipped by 6 bases and J by 4 bases, with 13 bases between them. CDR3 coding DNA: TGTGCCAGCAGGGCGGACGGAGGATACGAGCAGTACTTC. As protein: CASRADGGYEQYF.

This rearrangement joins TRBV23-1 to TRBJ2-7, with D perhaps TRBD1 (6 bases). TRBV23-1 is annotated as an ORF whose role is uncertain. This CDR3 contains 15 residues. Trimming pared 0 bases from V and 2 bases from J, leaving 11 bases between. The CDR3 nucleotides are TGCGCCAGCAGTCAATCAAGACAGGCCCCCTACGAGCAGTACTTC. It encodes CASSQSRQAPYEQYF.

V gene TRBV13 combines with J gene TRBJ1-1; D possibly corresponds to TRBD1 (5 bases). This CDR3 spans 13 amino acids. CDR1 PRHDT and CDR2 FYEKMQ come from the germline V gene (reference sequence). Deletions cut 7 bases from V and 1 base from J, with 10 bases between. CDR3 sequence: CASNRGKNTEAFF. CDR3 bases: TGTGCCAGCAATAGGGGAAAGAACACTGAAGCTTTCTTT.

The chain is built from TRBV6-5 and TRBJ2-7; 8 nucleotides line up with TRBD1. CDR1 is MNHEY, CDR2 SVGAGI, per germline. This CDR3 spans 15 amino acids. V was clipped by 7 bases and J by 4 bases; unmatched bases: 12. CDR3 protein: CASNPGTGGRYEQYF. The CDR3 DNA follows: TGTGCCAGCAACCCCGGGACAGGAGGCCGATACGAGCAGTACTTC.

This clone was observed once. The chain uses TRBV9 and TRBJ1-2; unclear D gene. CDR3 size: 12 residues. Per the germline V gene, CDR1 is SGDLS and CDR2 is YYNGEE. Between the trimmed V and J ends, which lost 3 bases and 8 bases, there was a span of 11 bases. The CDR3 coding sequence is TGTGCCAGCAGCGGAATGGAGGGAGGCTACACCTTC. It codes for CASSGMEGGYTF.